One sample yielded the 16 T cell receptor beta chains listed below, sequenced in a study of T cell clonotyping in hematopoietic cell transplantation. Data came from immunoSEQ multiplex PCR; TCRdb stores just in-frame clones and leaves some out. The sample carries about 6,800 clones, roughly 98% recorded once. Here the sequenced sample was PBMCs, taken 30 days after allogeneic stem cell transplant. The receptors derive from a male patient between 55 and 70 years old who had an allogeneic stem cell transplant from a related donor, so the T cells may come from the graft donor. Some clones in this sample may be carry-over from other donors' samples.

V usage is TRBV14 and J usage is TRBJ1-2; D unresolved. Germline CDR1 is SGHDN and CDR2 is FVKESK. The CDR3 is 13 residues long. V lost 4 bases to trimming and J lost 5 bases, with 11 bases between them. DNA of the CDR3: TGTGCCAGCAGCCTGGATTATGAATATGGCTACACCTTC. Its protein is CASSLDYEYGYTF.

This chain connects TRBV10-2 to TRBJ1-6; D not resolved. The CDR3 totals 16 residues. With 3 bases removed from V and 3 bases from J, the gap between germline ends came to 12 bases. CDR1 and CDR2 (germline): WSHSY, SAAADI. CDR3 nucleotides: TGCGCCAGCAGTGACTCCGGACGTGTCTATAATTCACCCCTCCACTTT. Protein sequence: CASSDSGRVYNSPLHF.

The chain couples TRBV7-2 to TRBJ2-3; 9 positions match TRBD1. This CDR3 comprises 15 residues. V shed 1 base and J 3 bases; nucleotides not matched to a gene: 2. Germline V gene sequence: CDR1 SGHTA, CDR2 FQGNSA. The chain's CDR3 is CASSLGQGETDTQYF. The CDR3 coding sequence is TGTGCCAGCAGCTTAGGACAGGGGGAGACAGATACGCAGTATTTT.

This clone was picked up one time. The chain uses TRBV19 and TRBJ1-2; no clear D gene. V lost 5 bases to trimming and J lost 8 bases, with 12 bases between them. Germline lookup yields CDR1 LNHDA and CDR2 SQIVND (reference sequence). The CDR3 has 12 residues. The CDR3 nucleotides read TGTGCCAGTAGTGACCGGGAGGACGGCTACACCTTC. It codes for CASSDREDGYTF. The full variable domain, its missing parts supplied by reference TRBV19 and TRBJ1-2, is DGGITQSPKYLFRKEGQNVTLSCEQNLNHDAMYWYRQDPGQGLRLIYYSQIVNDFQKGDIAEGYSVSREKKESFPLTVTSAQKNPTAFYLCASSDREDGYTFGSGTRLTVV.

As DNA, the CDR3 is TGTGCCAGCAGCCCCGCCAGCGGCAGAGGGGTTCAAGAGACCCAGTACTTC. Its protein product is CASSPASGRGVQETQYF. The J gene is TRBJ2-5, the V gene TRBV7-2; D may be TRBD1 or TRBD2 (5 bases each). Trimming took 5 bases from V and 2 from J, leaving 21 bases between them. The CDR3 has 17 residues. Germline CDR1 SGHTA, CDR2 FQGNSA.

CDR3: CAISGQAGNTIYF. The CDR3 DNA reads TGTGCCATCAGTGGTCAAGCTGGAAACACCATATATTTT. The rearrangement joins TRBV10-3 to TRBJ1-3; D remains ambiguous. Trimming left V 4 bases short and J 2 bases short, with 6 bases between. In germline, CDR1 is ENHRY, CDR2 SYGVKD. CDR3 length: 13 amino acids.

The V and J genes are TRBV7-8 and TRBJ1-5, with 8 nucleotides matching TRBD1. The J segment lost 4 bases and the V segment lost 4 bases, leaving 6 bases of the junction unmatched. Looked up from germline, CDR1 is SGHVS and CDR2 is FQNEAQ. CDR3 length: 15 amino acids. CDR3 amino acids: CASSSDRAGNQPQHF. CDR3 nucleotide sequence: TGTGCCAGCAGCTCGGACAGGGCAGGGAATCAGCCCCAGCATTTT.

The V call is TRBV6-1, the J call TRBJ2-3, with 8 nucleotides matching TRBD1. This CDR3 has 15 amino acids. The J segment lost 4 bases and the V segment lost 8 bases, leaving 11 bases of the junction unmatched. The germline gives CDR1 MNHNS, CDR2 SASEGT. The CDR3 DNA sequence: TGTGCCAGCCGAAGCCCAGACAGGGGAGCAGATACGCAGTATTTT. Protein: CASRSPDRGADTQYF.

The chain combines TRBV28 with TRBJ1-2; a possible D gene is TRBD1 (6 bases). Germline V gene lookup returns CDR1 MDHEN and CDR2 SYDVKM. V shed 3 bases and J shed 1 base, with 9 bases lying between them. This CDR3 is 14 amino acids long. CDR3 residues: CASSFRGGNYGYTF. For the CDR3, the DNA is TGTGCCAGCAGTTTCAGGGGAGGTAACTATGGCTACACCTTC.

The chain uses TRBV25-1 and TRBJ1-6, with D perhaps TRBD1 (6 bases). V was clipped by 3 bases and J by 9 bases, with 21 bases between them. CDR3 size: 17 residues. CDR1 and CDR2 (germline): MGHDK, SYGVNS. Here the CDR3 DNA reads TGTGCCAGCAGTGACTACAGGGCTGGGCGCGGTAGTTCACCCCTCCACTTT. Translation gives CASSDYRAGRGSSPLHF.

The rearrangement links TRBV5-6 to TRBJ2-5, with TRBD2 matching over 7 bases. The CDR3 length is 15 residues. Germline CDR1 reads SGHDT; CDR2 reads YYEEEE. J lost 2 bases, V lost 4 bases, and 8 bases had no gene match. This chain's CDR3 is CASSPAAGGQETQYF. For the CDR3, the DNA is TGTGCCAGCAGCCCGGCCGCCGGGGGGCAAGAGACCCAGTACTTC.

The rearrangement links TRBV11-3 to TRBJ2-2; tentative D call: TRBD2 (6 bases). Germline V CDR1 and CDR2: SGHNT, YENEEA. V lost 5 bases to trimming and J lost 5 bases, with 18 bases between them. The CDR3 sequence is 16 residues long. This CDR3 reads CASSPTASGHTGELFF. CDR3 nucleotides: TGTGCCAGCAGCCCCACCGCCAGCGGGCATACCGGGGAGCTGTTTTTT.

This chain uses TRBV4-2 with TRBJ1-5; possibly TRBD1 for D (5 bases). The CDR3 is made up of 17 amino acids. The germline CDR1 and CDR2 sequences are LGHNA and YNFKEQ. V was trimmed by 0 bases and J by 4 bases, leaving 16 bases between them. Here the CDR3 DNA reads TGTGCCAGCAGCCAAGAAGGGGAGGGAGGGAGTAATCAGCCCCAGCATTTT. This encodes CASSQEGEGGSNQPQHF.

The chain has TRBV9 and TRBJ1-2; D might be TRBD1 (6 bases). CDR3 length: 16 residues. Trimming pared 3 bases from V and 8 bases from J, leaving 23 bases between. CDR1 is SGDLS and CDR2 is YYNGEE in the germline V gene. CDR3 in amino acids: CASSEYPGQDSGGYTF. CDR3 DNA sequence: TGTGCCAGCAGCGAGTACCCGGGACAAGATTCGGGGGGCTACACCTTC.

This chain connects TRBV5-6 to TRBJ2-1; D is possibly TRBD2 (5 bases). This CDR3 has 14 residues. Germline-derived CDR1 and CDR2 are SGHDT and YYEEEE. The V end was cut by 3 bases, the J end by 5 bases, with 12 bases between. The CDR3 loop is CASSSGGTDNEQFF. In DNA form, the CDR3 reads TGTGCCAGCAGCTCTGGAGGCACAGACAATGAGCAGTTCTTC.

V and J are TRBV7-9 and TRBJ2-7, with D perhaps TRBD2 (6 bases). Trimming took 4 bases from V and 2 from J, leaving 12 bases between them. This CDR3 contains 14 residues. The V gene's germline CDR1 is SEHNR and CDR2 FQNEAQ (reference sequence). The CDR3 DNA sequence: TGTGCCAGCAGCTGGGGGAGGATGACCTACGAGCAGTACTTC. Its translation is CASSWGRMTYEQYF.